The present T cell receptor (beta chain) was sequenced within a study of read filtering for tumor transcriptome and immune sequencing. Overall study: Transcriptome libraries were built from DNase-treated RNA.

This clonotype showed up many times. From approximately 430 ng of RNA, a library with molecular barcoded alpha/delta and beta/gamma adaptors was made. TCRdb itself ran the reads through MiXCR, one entry per CDR3 protein. The table has some 120,000 distinct CDR3 sequences, around 13% seen once. The V end was cut by 8 bases, the J end by 0 bases, with 14 bases between. The CDR3 is 13 residues long. Germline assignment: CDR1 DFQATT and CDR2 SNEGSKA (reference sequence). This sequence originates from a donor at least 40 years old with multiple myeloma. The rearrangement links TRBV20-1 to TRBJ2-7; the D is unclear. Sequencing was performed on a population of CD138-negative cells sorted from bone marrow. In nucleotides, the CDR3 is TGCAGTATCTATGGACGGACCTCCTACGAGCAGTACTTC. Translation: CSIYGRTSYEQYF.